This is a list of T cell receptor beta chains from one sample in a study of beta chain features in type 1 diabetes. Produced via immunoSEQ multiplex PCR; TCRdb's table is partial and in-frame only. The repertoire consists of about 210,000 clones, with about a tenth occurring once and the leading ten covering roughly 1.3%. The source material was central memory CD4+ T cells from blood. Receptor source: a young man in good health. Both conserved end residues are part of each CDR3. Fields, in order: clone size, J gene, D gene, V gene, CDR3 protein, CDR3 DNA. D genes are given only for firm matches. Clone size is stated in some rows and not others, as once, few, many or a class when expanded.

- | TRBJ2-1 | TRBD2 | TRBV5-1 | CASSSMTSGRRFF | TGCGCCAGCAGCTCGATGACTAGCGGGAGGAGGTTCTTC
few | TRBJ2-5 | - | TRBV7-2 | CASSLGPTQETQYF | TGTGCCAGCAGCTTAGGACCCACCCAAGAGACCCAGTACTTC
- | TRBJ2-7 | - | TRBV30 | CAWSAPGRTIDEQYF | TGTGCCTGGAGTGCACCGGGACGGACAATTGACGAGCAGTACTTC
many | TRBJ2-7 | TRBD2 | TRBV30 | CAWSRLAWDSYEQYF | TGTGCCTGGAGTCGACTAGCATGGGACTCCTACGAGCAGTACTTC
- | TRBJ1-2 | TRBD1 | TRBV28 | CSSSLLGTGRLEGYTF | TGTTCCAGCAGTTTATTAGGGACAGGGAGGTTAGAGGGCTACACCTTC
few | TRBJ2-7 | - | TRBV4-2 | CASSHSGASYEQYF | TGTGCCAGCAGCCATAGCGGAGCCTCCTACGAGCAGTACTTC
- | TRBJ1-5 | - | TRBV7-2 | CASSKDGASNQPQHF | TGTGCCAGCAGCAAGGACGGGGCAAGCAATCAGCCCCAGCATTTT
few | TRBJ2-5 | - | TRBV5-1 | CASHRASGPQETQYF | TGCGCCAGCCACAGGGCTAGCGGACCACAAGAGACCCAGTACTTC
few | TRBJ2-2 | - | TRBV7-2 | CASSFGQRNTGELFF | TGTGCCAGCAGCTTCGGACAGCGGAACACCGGGGAGCTGTTTTTT
few | TRBJ2-1 | TRBD1 | TRBV19 | CASSTGGSVVNEQFF | TGTGCCAGTAGTACAGGGGGCTCCGTCGTCAATGAGCAGTTCTTC
- | TRBJ1-1 | - | TRBV19 | CASNPIGGNTEAFF | TGTGCCAGTAACCCGATAGGAGGGAACACTGAAGCTTTCTTT
- | TRBJ1-1 | - | TRBV4-2 | CASSQDIRGTNTEAFF | TGTGCCAGCAGCCAAGATATCAGGGGAACGAACACTGAAGCTTTCTTT
- | TRBJ2-5 | TRBD1 | TRBV30 | CAWSKGQGETQYF | TGTGCCTGGAGTAAAGGACAGGGAGAGACCCAGTACTTC
few | TRBJ2-3 | - | TRBV29-1 | CSVGGYRTDTQYF | TGCAGCGTTGGAGGATATAGAACAGATACGCAGTATTTT
many | TRBJ2-3 | TRBD2 | TRBV7-3 | CASSLSGLAAGDTQYF | TGTGCCAGCAGCTTAAGTGGACTAGCGGCGGGAGATACGCAGTATTTT
few | TRBJ2-1 | - | TRBV7-2 | CASSLRHSSYNEQFF | TGTGCCAGCAGCCTTCGCCATAGCTCCTACAATGAGCAGTTCTTC
few | TRBJ2-7 | - | TRBV13 | CASSLYSGGSEQYF | TGTGCCAGCAGCTTATACTCCGGCGGGTCCGAGCAGTACTTC
few | TRBJ2-5 | TRBD1 | TRBV30 | CAWSLGQGVETQYF | TGTGCCTGGAGCCTGGGACAGGGGGTTGAGACCCAGTACTTC
few | TRBJ2-3 | TRBD2 | TRBV14 | CASSPSLAVFTDTQYF | TGTGCCAGCAGCCCCTCACTAGCGGTATTCACAGATACGCAGTATTTT
few | TRBJ2-5 | TRBD2 | TRBV2 | CASSLAGTQETQYF | TGTGCCAGCAGTCTAGCGGGGACCCAAGAGACCCAGTACTTC
- | TRBJ2-3 | TRBD2 | TRBV30 | CAWSQGLAGGNADTQYF | TGTGCCTGGAGTCAGGGTCTAGCGGGAGGTAACGCAGATACGCAGTATTTT
- | TRBJ2-5 | - | TRBV30 | CAWSVGTGRQETQYF | TGTGCCTGGAGTGTTGGCACAGGGAGGCAAGAGACCCAGTACTTC
few | TRBJ1-1 | TRBD1 | TRBV7-8 | CASSLPGQGHTEAFF | TGTGCCAGCAGCTTACCGGGACAGGGGCACACTGAAGCTTTCTTT
many | TRBJ2-5 | - | TRBV2 | CASSANGFSQETQYF | TGTGCCAGCAGCGCGAATGGGTTCTCACAAGAGACCCAGTACTTC
many | TRBJ1-1 | - | TRBV10-3 | CAISETLRTEAFF | TGTGCCATCAGTGAGACCCTCCGGACTGAAGCTTTCTTT
- | TRBJ2-1 | - | TRBV9 | CASSPVYNEQFF | TGTGCCAGCAGCCCCGTCTACAATGAGCAGTTCTTC
- | TRBJ1-1 | - | TRBV29-1 | CSVEARGWDTEAFF | TGCAGCGTTGAGGCCAGGGGATGGGACACTGAAGCTTTCTTT
- | TRBJ2-7 | - | TRBV15 | CATSRDSTYEQYF | TGTGCCACCAGCAGAGACAGTACCTACGAGCAGTACTTC
- | TRBJ2-5 | - | TRBV10-3 | CAIRAGDEYETQYF | TGTGCCATCAGGGCAGGGGATGAATACGAGACCCAGTACTTC
- | TRBJ2-7 | TRBD2 | TRBV29-1 | CSVTGLAGLYEQYF | TGCAGCGTGACCGGGCTAGCGGGCCTCTACGAGCAGTACTTC
few | TRBJ1-5 | - | TRBV27 | CASSLSYGKGYQPQHF | TGTGCCAGCAGTTTAAGCTACGGCAAGGGTTATCAGCCCCAGCATTTT
- | TRBJ2-7 | - | TRBV7-9 | CASSRLRDSYEQYF | TGTGCCAGCAGCCGCCTTCGCGACTCCTACGAGCAGTACTTC
- | TRBJ2-2 | TRBD2 | TRBV4-2 | CASSPTSGTGELFF | TGTGCCAGCAGCCCAACTAGCGGTACCGGGGAGCTGTTTTTT
- | TRBJ2-7 | TRBD1 | TRBV19 | CASSKTTGSYEQYF | TGTGCCAGTAGTAAAACGACAGGGTCCTACGAGCAGTACTTC
many | TRBJ2-1 | - | TRBV7-3 | CASSASGQYNEQFF | TGTGCCAGCAGCGCCAGCGGCCAATACAATGAGCAGTTCTTC
few | TRBJ2-7 | TRBD2 | TRBV7-2 | CASSFTAGGREQYF | TGTGCCAGCAGCTTTACAGCGGGAGGGCGAGAGCAGTACTTC